This note documents a single T cell receptor beta chain sequence. The treatment is: oral pan-JAK inhibitor, 5-10 mg twice daily. From germline, CDR1 is SGHVS and CDR2 FQNEAQ. V gave up 6 bases and J gave up 7 bases, with 18 bases separating them. The CDR3 consists of 14 residues. The data derive from a study of CD8+ T cells in alopecia areata. The authors extracted RNA and reverse transcribed it into cDNA as the sequencing template. Some clones are missing from TCRdb's copy, which holds only in-frame ones; the method was immunoSEQ multiplex PCR. The sample includes 180,000 or so clones, 51% of them seen just once.

The clonotype originates from a human donor with alopecia areata. The chain is built from TRBV7-8 and TRBJ2-5, with a tentative D call TRBD2 (6 bases). This sample comprised CD8+ T cells sorted from blood, obtained at approximately week 51, from a patient treated with tofacitinib. CDR3 in amino acids: CASRPAGTAGTQYF. The CDR3 nucleotides are TGTGCCAGCAGACCTGCCGGGACTGCCGGGACCCAGTACTTC.